This TCR beta chain was recorded in a study of T cell changes during pregnancy in multiple sclerosis. The length of the CDR3 is 16 residues. Germline CDR1 reads LNHDA; CDR2 reads SQIVND (reference sequence). The V gene end was trimmed by 3 bases and the J gene end by 0 bases; junction bases not matched to a gene: 8. The table came from immunoSEQ multiplex PCR; TCRdb's copy has only in-frame clones and leaves some out. The sample shows about 20,000 clones, 88% of them seen only once. The chain links TRBV19 to TRBJ2-7, with 7 bases fitting TRBD1. The sequences come from CD8+ T cells from peripheral blood mononuclear cells, collected after pregnancy. This sequence originates from a female donor in good health, enrolled as a control in a pregnancy study. The DNA for the CDR3 is TGTGCCAGTAGTATTGGACAGGACCCTAGCTCCTACGAGCAGTACTTC. Its protein is CASSIGQDPSSYEQYF.